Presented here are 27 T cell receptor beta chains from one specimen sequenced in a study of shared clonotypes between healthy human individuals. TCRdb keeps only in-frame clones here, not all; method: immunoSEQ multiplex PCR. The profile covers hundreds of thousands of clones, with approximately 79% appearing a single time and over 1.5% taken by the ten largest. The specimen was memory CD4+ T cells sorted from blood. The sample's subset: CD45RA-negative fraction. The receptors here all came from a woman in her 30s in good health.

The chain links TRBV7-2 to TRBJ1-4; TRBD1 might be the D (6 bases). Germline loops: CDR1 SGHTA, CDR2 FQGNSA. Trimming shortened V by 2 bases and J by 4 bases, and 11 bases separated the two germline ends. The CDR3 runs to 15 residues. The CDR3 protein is CASSLMGGLNEKLFF. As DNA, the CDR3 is TGTGCCAGCAGCTTAATGGGGGGCCTTAATGAAAAACTGTTTTTT.

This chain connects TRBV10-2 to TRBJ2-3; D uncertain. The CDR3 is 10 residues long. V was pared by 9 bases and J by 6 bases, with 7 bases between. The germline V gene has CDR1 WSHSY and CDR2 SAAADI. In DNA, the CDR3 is TGCGCCAGTGGAAGGGATACGCAGTATTTT. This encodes CASGRDTQYF.

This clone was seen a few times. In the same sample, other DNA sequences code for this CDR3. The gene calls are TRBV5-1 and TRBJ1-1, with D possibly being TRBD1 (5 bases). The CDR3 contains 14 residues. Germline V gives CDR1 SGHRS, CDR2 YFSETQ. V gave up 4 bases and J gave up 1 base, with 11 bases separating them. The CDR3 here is CASSIHTGNTEAFF. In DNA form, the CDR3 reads TGCGCCAGCAGCATCCACACAGGGAACACTGAAGCTTTCTTT.

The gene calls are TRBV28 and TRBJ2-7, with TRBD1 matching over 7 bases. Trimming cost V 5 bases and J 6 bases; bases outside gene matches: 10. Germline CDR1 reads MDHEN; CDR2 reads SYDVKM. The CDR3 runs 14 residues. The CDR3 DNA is TGTGCCAGCAGTCCCTCCGGACAGGCCCGCGAGCAGTACTTC. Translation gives CASSPSGQAREQYF.

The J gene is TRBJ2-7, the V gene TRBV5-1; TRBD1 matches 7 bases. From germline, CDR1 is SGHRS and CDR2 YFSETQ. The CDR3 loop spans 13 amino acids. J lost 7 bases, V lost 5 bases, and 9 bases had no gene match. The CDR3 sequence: CASSLALGQEQYF. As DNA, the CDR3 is TGCGCCAGCAGTCTCGCGTTGGGACAGGAGCAGTACTTC.

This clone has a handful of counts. The CDR3 is CASSRTSGLFTDTQYF. CDR3 in DNA: TGTGCCAGCAGTCGGACTAGCGGATTATTCACAGATACGCAGTATTTT. The chain uses TRBV28 and TRBJ2-3; 10 nucleotides agree with TRBD2. This CDR3 region has 16 residues. J gave up 2 bases and V 5 bases, and 7 bases lay outside the gene matches. Per germline, CDR1 MDHEN and CDR2 SYDVKM.

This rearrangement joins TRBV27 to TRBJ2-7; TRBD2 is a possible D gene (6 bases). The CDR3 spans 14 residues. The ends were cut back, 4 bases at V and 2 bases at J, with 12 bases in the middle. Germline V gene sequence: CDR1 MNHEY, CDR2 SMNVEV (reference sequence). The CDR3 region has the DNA TGTGCCAGCAGTTGGGGCGCGGGACCCTACGAGCAGTACTTC. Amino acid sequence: CASSWGAGPYEQYF.

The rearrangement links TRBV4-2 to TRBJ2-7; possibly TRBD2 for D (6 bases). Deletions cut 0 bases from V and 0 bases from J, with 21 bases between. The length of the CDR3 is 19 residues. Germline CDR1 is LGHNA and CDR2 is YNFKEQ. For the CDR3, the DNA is TGTGCCAGCAGCCAAGAATGGGCAGCGGGCCCCGGAAGCTCCTACGAGCAGTACTTC. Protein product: CASSQEWAAGPGSSYEQYF.

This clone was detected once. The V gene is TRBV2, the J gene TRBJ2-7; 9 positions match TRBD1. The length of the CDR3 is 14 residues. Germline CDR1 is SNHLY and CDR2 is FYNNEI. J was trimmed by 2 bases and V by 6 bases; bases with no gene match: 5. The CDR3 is CASSRDRETYEQYF. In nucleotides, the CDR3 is TGTGCCAGCAGCCGGGACAGGGAAACCTACGAGCAGTACTTC.

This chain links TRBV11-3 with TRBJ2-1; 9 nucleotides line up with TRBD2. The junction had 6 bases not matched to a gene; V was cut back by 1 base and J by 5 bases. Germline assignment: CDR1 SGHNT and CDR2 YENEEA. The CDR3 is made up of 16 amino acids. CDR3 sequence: CASSLGGRGAHNEQFF. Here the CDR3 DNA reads TGTGCCAGCAGCTTAGGCGGGAGGGGCGCCCACAATGAGCAGTTCTTC.

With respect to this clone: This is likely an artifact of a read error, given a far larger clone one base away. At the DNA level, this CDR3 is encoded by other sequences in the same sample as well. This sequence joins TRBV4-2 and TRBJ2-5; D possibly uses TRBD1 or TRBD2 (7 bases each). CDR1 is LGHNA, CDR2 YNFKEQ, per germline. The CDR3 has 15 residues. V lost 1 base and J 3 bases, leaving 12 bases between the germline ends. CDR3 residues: CASSQGPGGEETQYF. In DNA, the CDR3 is TGTGCCAGCAGCCAAGGTCCAGGGGGGGAAGAGACCCAGTACTTC.

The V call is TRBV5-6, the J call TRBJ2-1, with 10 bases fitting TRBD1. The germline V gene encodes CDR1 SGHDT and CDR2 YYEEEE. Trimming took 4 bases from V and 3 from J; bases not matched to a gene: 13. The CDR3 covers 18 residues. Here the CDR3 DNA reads TGTGCCAGCAGCCCGCGTCTGGACAGGGGGTTCCACTACAATGAGCAGTTCTTC. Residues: CASSPRLDRGFHYNEQFF.

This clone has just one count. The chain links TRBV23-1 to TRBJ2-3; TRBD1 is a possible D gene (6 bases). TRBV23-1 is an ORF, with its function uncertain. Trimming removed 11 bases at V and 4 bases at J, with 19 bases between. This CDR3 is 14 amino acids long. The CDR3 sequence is CARLLPRGPDTQYF. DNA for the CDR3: TGCGCCCGACTCTTGCCCAGGGGCCCAGATACGCAGTATTTT.

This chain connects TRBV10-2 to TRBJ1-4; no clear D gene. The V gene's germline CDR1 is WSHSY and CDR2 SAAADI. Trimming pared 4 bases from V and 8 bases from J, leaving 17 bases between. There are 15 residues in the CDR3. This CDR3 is CASSVDRVSGEKLFF. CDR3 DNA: TGCGCCAGCAGTGTAGACCGAGTATCAGGAGAAAAACTGTTTTTT.

The DNA for the CDR3 is TGTGCCAGCAGTGCAGGGGGCTTTACCACTGAAGCTTTCTTT. Translation: CASSAGGFTTEAFF. This chain connects TRBV27 to TRBJ1-1; 8 nucleotides line up with TRBD1. Looked up from germline, CDR1 is MNHEY and CDR2 is SMNVEV (reference sequence). V dropped 5 bases and J dropped 4; count of bases not matched to a gene: 6. CDR3 length equals 14 residues.

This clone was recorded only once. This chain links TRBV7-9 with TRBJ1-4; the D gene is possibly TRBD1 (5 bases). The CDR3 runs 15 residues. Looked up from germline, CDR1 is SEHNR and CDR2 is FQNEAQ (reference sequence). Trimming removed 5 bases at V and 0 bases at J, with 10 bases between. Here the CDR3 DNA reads TGTGCCAGCAGCCCCATGGGGGCAACTAATGAAAAACTGTTTTTT. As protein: CASSPMGATNEKLFF.

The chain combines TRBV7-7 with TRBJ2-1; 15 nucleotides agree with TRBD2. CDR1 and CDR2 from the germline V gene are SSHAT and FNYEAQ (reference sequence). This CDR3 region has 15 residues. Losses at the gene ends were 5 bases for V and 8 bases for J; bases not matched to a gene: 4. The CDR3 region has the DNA TGTGCCAGCAGCCGGACTAGCGGGAGGGCCTATGAGCAGTTCTTC. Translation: CASSRTSGRAYEQFF.

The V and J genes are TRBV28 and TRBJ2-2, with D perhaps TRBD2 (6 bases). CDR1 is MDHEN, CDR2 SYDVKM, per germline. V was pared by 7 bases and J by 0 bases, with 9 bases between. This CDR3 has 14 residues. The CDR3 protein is CASKEGSNTGELFF. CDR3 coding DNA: TGTGCCAGCAAGGAGGGATCGAACACCGGGGAGCTGTTTTTT.

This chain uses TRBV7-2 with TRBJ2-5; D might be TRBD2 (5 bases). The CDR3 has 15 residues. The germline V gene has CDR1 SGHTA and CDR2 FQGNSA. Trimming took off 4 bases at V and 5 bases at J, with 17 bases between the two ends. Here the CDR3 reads CASSSQLAGRETQYF. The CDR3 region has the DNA TGTGCCAGCAGCTCCCAGCTGGCGGGCAGGGAGACCCAGTACTTC.

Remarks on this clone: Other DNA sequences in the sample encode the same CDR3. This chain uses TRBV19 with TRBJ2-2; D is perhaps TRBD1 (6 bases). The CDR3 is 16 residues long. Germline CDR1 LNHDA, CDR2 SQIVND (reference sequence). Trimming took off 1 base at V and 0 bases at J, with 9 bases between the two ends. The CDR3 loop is CASSIVGGSNTGELFF. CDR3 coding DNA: TGTGCCAGTAGTATAGTAGGGGGTTCGAACACCGGGGAGCTGTTTTTT.

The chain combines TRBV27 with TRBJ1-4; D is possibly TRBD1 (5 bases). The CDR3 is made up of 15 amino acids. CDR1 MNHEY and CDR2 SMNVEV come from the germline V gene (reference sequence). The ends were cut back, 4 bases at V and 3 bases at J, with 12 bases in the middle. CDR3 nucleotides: TGTGCCAGCAGTTCGGGGGAGACAGCTAATGAAAAACTGTTTTTT. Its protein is CASSSGETANEKLFF.

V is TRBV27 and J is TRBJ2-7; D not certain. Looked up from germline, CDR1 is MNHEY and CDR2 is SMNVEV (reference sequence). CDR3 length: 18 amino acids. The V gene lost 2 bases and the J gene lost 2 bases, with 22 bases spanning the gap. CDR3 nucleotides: TGTGCCAGCAGTTTAAGGTACTACCGGGCTGAGATCGCCTACGAGCAGTACTTC. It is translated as CASSLRYYRAEIAYEQYF.

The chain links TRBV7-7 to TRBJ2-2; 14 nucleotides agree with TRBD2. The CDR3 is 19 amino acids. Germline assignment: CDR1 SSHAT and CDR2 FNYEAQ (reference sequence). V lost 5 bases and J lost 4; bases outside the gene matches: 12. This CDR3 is CASSLGGTSGSRVTGELFF. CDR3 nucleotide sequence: TGTGCCAGCAGCCTCGGCGGGACTAGCGGGAGTCGAGTCACCGGGGAGCTGTTTTTT. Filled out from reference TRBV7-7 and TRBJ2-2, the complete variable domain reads GAGVSQSPRYKVTKRGQDVTLRCDPISSHATLYWYQQALGQGPEFLTYFNYEAQPDKSGLPSDRFSAERPEGSISTLTIQRTEQRDSAMYRCASSLGGTSGSRVTGELFFGEGSRLTVL.

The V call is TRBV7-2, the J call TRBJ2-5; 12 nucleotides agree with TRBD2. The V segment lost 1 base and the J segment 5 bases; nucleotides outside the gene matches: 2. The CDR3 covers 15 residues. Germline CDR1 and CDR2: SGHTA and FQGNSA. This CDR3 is CASSLDLAGGETQYF. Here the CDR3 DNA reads TGTGCCAGCAGCTTAGATCTAGCGGGAGGGGAGACCCAGTACTTC. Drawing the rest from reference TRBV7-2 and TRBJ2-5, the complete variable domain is GAGVSQSPSNKVTEKGKDVELRCDPISGHTALYWYRQSLGQGLEFLIYFQGNSAPDKSGLPSDRFSAERTGGSVSTLTIQRTQQEDSAVYLCASSLDLAGGETQYFGPGTRLLVL.

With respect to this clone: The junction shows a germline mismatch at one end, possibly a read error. The CDR3 spells CASSGDITDTQYF. Written as DNA, the CDR3 is TGTGCCAGTAGCGGGGATATCACAGATACGCAGTATTTT. The chain has TRBV9 and TRBJ2-3, with 8 bases matching TRBD2. The CDR3 consists of 13 residues. Germline V gene lookup returns CDR1 SGDLS and CDR2 YYNGEE.

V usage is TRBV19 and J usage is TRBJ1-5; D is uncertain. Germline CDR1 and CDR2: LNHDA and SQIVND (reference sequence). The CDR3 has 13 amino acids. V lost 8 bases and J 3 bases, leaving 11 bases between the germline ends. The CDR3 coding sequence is TGTGCCAGTCGGTGGGCGGTCAATCAGCCCCAGCATTTT. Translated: CASRWAVNQPQHF.

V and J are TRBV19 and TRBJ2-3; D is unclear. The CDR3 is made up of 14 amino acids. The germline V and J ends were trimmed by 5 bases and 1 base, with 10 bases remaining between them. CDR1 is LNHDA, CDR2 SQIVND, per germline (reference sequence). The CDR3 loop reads CASSLDPGTDTQYF. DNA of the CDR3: TGTGCCAGTAGTCTCGATCCAGGCACAGATACGCAGTATTTT.